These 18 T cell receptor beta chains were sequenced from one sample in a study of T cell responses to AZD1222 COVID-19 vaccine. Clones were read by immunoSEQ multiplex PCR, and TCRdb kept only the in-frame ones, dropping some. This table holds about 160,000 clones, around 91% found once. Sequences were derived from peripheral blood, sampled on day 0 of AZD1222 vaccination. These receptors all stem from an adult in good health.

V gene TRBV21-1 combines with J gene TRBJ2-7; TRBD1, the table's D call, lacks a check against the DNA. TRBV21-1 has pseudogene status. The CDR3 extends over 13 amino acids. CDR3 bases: TGTGCCAGCATTGGCAGGGGCGCCTACGAGCAGTACTTC. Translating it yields CASIGRGAYEQYF.

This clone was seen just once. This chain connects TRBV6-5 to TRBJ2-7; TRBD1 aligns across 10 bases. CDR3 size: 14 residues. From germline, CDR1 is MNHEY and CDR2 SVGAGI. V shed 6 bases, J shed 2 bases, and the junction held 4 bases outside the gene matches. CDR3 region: CASSYGTGAYEQYV. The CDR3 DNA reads TGTGCCAGCAGCTATGGGACAGGGGCCTACGAGCAGTACGTC.

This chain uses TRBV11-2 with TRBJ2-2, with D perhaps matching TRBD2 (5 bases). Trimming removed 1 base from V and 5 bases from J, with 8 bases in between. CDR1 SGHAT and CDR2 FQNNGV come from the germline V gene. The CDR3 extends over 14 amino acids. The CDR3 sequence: CASSLGEITGELFF. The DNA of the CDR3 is TGTGCCAGCAGCTTAGGGGAGATTACCGGGGAGCTGTTTTTT.

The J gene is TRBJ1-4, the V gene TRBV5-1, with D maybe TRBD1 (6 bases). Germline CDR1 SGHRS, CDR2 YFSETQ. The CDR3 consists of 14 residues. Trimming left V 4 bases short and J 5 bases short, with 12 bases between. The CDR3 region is CASSQQGQNEKLFF. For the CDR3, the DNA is TGCGCCAGCAGCCAACAGGGTCAGAATGAAAAACTGTTTTTT.

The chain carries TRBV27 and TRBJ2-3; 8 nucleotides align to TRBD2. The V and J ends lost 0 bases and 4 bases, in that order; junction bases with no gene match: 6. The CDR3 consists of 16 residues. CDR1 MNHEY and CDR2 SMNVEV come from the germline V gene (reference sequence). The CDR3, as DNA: TGTGCCAGCAGTTTATCTAGCGGGGTGATCGCAGATACGCAGTATTTT. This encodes CASSLSSGVIADTQYF.

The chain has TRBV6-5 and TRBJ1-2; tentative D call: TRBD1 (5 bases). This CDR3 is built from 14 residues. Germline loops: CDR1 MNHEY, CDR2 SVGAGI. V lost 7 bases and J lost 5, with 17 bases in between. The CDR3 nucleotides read TGTGCCAGCATTGCCCTCCCGGGACCGTATGGCTACACCTTC. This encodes CASIALPGPYGYTF.

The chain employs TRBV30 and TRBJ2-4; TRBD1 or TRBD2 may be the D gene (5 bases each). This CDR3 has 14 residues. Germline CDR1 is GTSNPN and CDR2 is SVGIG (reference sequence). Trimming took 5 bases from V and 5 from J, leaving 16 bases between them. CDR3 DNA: TGTGCCTGGGGTTCCGGGGCAGGAGAAAACATTCAGTACTTC. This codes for CAWGSGAGENIQYF.

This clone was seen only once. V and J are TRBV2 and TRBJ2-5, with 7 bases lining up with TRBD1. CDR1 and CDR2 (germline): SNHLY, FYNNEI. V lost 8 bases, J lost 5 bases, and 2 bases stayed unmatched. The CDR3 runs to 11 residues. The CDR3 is CASSTGETQYF. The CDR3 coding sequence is TGTGCCAGCTCGACAGGGGAGACCCAGTACTTC.

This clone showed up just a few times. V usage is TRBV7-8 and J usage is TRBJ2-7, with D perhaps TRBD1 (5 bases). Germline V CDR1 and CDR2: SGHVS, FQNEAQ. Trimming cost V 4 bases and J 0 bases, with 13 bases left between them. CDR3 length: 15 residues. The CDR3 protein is CASSSHQGPSYEQYF. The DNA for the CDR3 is TGTGCCAGCAGCTCCCACCAGGGCCCCTCCTACGAGCAGTACTTC.

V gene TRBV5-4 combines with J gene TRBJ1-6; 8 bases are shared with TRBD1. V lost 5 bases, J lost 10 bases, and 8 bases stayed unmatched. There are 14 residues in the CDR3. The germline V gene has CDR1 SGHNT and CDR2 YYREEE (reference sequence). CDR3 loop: CASRPGQGGSPLHF. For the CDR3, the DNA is TGTGCCAGCAGACCCGGACAGGGCGGCTCACCCCTCCACTTT.

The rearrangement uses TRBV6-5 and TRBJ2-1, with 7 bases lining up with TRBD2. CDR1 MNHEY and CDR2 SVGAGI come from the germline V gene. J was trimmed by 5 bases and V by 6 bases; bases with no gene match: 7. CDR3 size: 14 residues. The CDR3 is CASRLGGEHNEQFF. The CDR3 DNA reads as TGTGCCAGCAGACTGGGGGGGGAGCACAATGAGCAGTTCTTC.

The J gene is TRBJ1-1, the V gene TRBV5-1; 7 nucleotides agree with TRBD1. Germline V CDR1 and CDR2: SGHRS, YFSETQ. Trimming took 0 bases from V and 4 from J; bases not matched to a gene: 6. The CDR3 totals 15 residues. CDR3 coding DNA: TGCGCCAGCAGCTTGGAAACAGGGGAGGGCACTGAAGCTTTCTTT. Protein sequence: CASSLETGEGTEAFF.

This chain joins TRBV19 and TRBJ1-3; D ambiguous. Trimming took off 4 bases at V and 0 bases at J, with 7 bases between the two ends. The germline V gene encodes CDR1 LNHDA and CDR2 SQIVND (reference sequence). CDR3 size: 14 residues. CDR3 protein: CASSTDNSGNTIYF. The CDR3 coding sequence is TGTGCCAGTAGTACCGACAACTCTGGAAACACCATATATTTT.

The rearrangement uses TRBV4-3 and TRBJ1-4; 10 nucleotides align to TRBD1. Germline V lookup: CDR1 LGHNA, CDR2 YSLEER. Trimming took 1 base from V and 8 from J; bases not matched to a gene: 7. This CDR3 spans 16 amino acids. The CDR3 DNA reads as TGCGCCAGCAGCCAAGGGTCCGGGACAGGGGACGAAAAACTGTTTTTT. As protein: CASSQGSGTGDEKLFF.

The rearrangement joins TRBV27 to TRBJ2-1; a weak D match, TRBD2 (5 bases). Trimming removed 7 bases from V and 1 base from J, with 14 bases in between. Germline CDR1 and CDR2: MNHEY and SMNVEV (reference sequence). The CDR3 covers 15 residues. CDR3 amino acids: CASNPGGWSYNEQFF. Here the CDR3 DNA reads TGTGCCAGCAATCCTGGAGGTTGGTCCTACAATGAGCAGTTCTTC.

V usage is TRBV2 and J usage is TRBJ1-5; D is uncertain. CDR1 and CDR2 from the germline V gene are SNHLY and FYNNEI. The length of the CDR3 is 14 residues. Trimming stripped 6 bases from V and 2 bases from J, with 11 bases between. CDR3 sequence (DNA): TGTGCCAGCAGCAAGGAAGACGGCAATCAGCCCCAGCATTTT. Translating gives CASSKEDGNQPQHF.

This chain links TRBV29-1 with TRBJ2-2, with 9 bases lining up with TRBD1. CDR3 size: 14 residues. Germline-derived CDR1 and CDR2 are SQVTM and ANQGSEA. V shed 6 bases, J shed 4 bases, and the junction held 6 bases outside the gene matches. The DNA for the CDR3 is TGCAGCGTAAACAGGGGGCCGGGCACCGGGGAGCTGTTTTTT. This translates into CSVNRGPGTGELFF.

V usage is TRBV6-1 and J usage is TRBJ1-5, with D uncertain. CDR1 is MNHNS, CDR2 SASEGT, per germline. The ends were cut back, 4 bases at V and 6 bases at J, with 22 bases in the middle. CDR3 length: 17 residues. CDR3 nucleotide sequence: TGTGCCAGCAGTGCCCATATCTGGGAGGGAAATAGTCAGCCCCAGCATTTT. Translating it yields CASSAHIWEGNSQPQHF.